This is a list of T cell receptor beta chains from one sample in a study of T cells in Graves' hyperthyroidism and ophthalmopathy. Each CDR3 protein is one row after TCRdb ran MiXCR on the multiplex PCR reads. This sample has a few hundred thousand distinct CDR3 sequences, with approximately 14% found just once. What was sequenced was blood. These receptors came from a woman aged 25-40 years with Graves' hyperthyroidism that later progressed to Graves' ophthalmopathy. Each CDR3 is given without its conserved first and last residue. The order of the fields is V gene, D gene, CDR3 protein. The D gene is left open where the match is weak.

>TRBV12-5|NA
ASGLMGLRTDTQY
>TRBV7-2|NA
ASSQGAGPYEQY
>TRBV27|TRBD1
ASSLDRDFETEAF
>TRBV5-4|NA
ASSSGGPRETQY
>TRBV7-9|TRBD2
ASSFRLAGVGNEQF
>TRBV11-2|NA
ASSLISGAGGYT
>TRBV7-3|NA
ASSLTPSAGYGYT
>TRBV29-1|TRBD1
SGRTGGSVEKLF
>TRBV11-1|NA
ASSLFREGSPLH
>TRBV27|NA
ASSYSNKADTQY
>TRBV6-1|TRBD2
ASSNGPGLAREQY
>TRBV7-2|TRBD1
ASSLVGTIQGGNQPQH
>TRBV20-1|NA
SASDGSFYEQY
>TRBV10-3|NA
AISETSSETQY
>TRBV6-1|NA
ASSENGRRQETQY
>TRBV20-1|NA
SAPPRGTYEQY
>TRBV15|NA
ATSSHLSTDTQY
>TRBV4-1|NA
ASSHLWTDGYT
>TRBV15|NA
ATSYRGGDGYT
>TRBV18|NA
ASSPPLKTAYNEQF
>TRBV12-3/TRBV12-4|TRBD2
ASSRTSGYGQY
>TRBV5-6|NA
ASSPRQRRSEQY
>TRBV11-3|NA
ASSLDPRGQNTIY
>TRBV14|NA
ASSQDARTILINEQF
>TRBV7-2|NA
ASSLGGRIGNIQY
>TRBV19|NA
ASSWGGVDAGELF
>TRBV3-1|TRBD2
ASSLIRGTSGSGTDTQY
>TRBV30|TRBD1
AWSFGTVIYGYT
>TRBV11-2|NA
ASSRGWQGDQPQH
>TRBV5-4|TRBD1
ASSFLGQGDGYT
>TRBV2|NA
ASSETGETQY
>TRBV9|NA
ASSGPGHNQPQH
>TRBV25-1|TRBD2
ASSDSSGRLNTGELF
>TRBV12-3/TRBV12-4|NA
ASSSPPGSGNTIY
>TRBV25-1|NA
ASGYRADTQY
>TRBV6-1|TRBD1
ASSITQGAGEQY
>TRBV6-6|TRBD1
ASSYLGRGRPENIQY
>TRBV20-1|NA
SLDSNYGYT
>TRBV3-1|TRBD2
ASSQDKSSGDSYEQY
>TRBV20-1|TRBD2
SAQSGAYEQY
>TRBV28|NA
ASSLFSTGANEKLF
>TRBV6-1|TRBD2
ASSSPGLAGEGGELF